Each of the 25 T cell receptor beta chains below was sequenced from the same sample in a study of shared clonotypes between healthy human individuals. CD45RO-negative, CCR7-selected cells formed the naive CD8 fraction, which excluded terminally differentiated effector memory CD45RA+ cells. Profiling relied on immunoSEQ multiplex PCR, and the TCRdb table lists in-frame clones only, not all of them. The sample has about 820,000 clones; about 92% are singletons. The specimen was naive CD8+ T cells sorted from blood. All receptors derive from a man between 25 and 39 years old in good health.

CDR3 nucleotides: TGTGCCAGTAGCCCCGGGACACTGAGGGGCTACACCTTC. Residues: CASSPGTLRGYTF. The gene calls are TRBV19 and TRBJ1-2, with D perhaps matching TRBD1 (6 bases). Trimming took 6 bases from V and 8 from J, leaving 16 bases between them. Germline CDR1 and CDR2: LNHDA and SQIVND (reference sequence). The CDR3 loop spans 13 amino acids.

The chain is built from TRBV30 and TRBJ1-4; no firm D call. The germline CDR1 and CDR2 sequences are GTSNPN and SVGIG (reference sequence). The CDR3 totals 11 residues. V was pared by 3 bases and J by 12 bases, with 11 bases between. The CDR3: CAWSDGLELFF. Written as DNA, the CDR3 is TGTGCCTGGAGCGACGGTTTAGAACTGTTTTTT.

V gene TRBV29-1 combines with J gene TRBJ2-7; TRBD1 might be the D (6 bases). Germline loops: CDR1 SQVTM, CDR2 ANQGSEA. This CDR3 is 15 amino acids long. The germline V and J ends were trimmed by 1 base and 1 base, with 14 bases remaining between them. This chain's CDR3 is CSVEGTDVSSYEQYF. The CDR3 DNA reads TGCAGCGTTGAAGGGACAGACGTCTCATCCTACGAGCAGTACTTC.

This clone was recorded only once. The chain uses TRBV27 and TRBJ2-7, with 9 bases identical to TRBD1. Germline V gene data show CDR1 as MNHEY and CDR2 as SMNVEV (reference sequence). This CDR3 comprises 15 residues. The V gene end was trimmed by 8 bases and the J gene end by 3 bases; junction bases not matched to a gene: 11. This CDR3 is CASSTRGQGLYEQYF. CDR3 nucleotides: TGTGCCAGCTCTACTCGGGGACAGGGTCTCTACGAGCAGTACTTC.

The chain links TRBV2 to TRBJ2-2; D is uncertain. V was trimmed by 2 bases and J by 2 bases, leaving 9 bases between them. The CDR3 covers 15 residues. The germline gives CDR1 SNHLY, CDR2 FYNNEI. The CDR3 sequence: CASSEYLLNTGELFF. CDR3 bases: TGTGCCAGCAGTGAATACCTATTAAACACCGGGGAGCTGTTTTTT.

This clone was counted between two and nine times. The gene calls are TRBV13 and TRBJ2-1; D not resolved. The CDR3 covers 15 residues. Germline V gives CDR1 PRHDT, CDR2 FYEKMQ (reference sequence). The V and J ends lost 5 bases and 5 bases respectively, with 16 bases between them. The CDR3 loop is CASSLTRNTDNEQFF. The CDR3 DNA sequence: TGTGCCAGCAGCCTAACCCGGAACACGGACAATGAGCAGTTCTTC.

The chain is built from TRBV7-6 and TRBJ2-5; 9 bases are shared with TRBD2. The CDR3 is 14 residues long. Germline V gives CDR1 SGHVS, CDR2 FNYEAQ. J was trimmed by 5 bases and V by 5 bases; bases with no gene match: 6. The CDR3 protein is CASSGGGGWETQYF. The CDR3 DNA reads TGTGCCAGCAGCGGCGGGGGGGGTTGGGAGACCCAGTACTTC.

The chain is built from TRBV27 and TRBJ2-3; D is undetermined. CDR3 size: 15 residues. V was clipped by 3 bases and J by 2 bases, with 12 bases between them. Germline V gene lookup returns CDR1 MNHEY and CDR2 SMNVEV (reference sequence). The CDR3 protein is CASSFYRGDTDTQYF. The CDR3 DNA reads as TGTGCCAGCAGTTTTTACAGAGGAGACACAGATACGCAGTATTTT.

Of note for this clone: Other DNA variants within this sample encode the same CDR3. The V and J genes are TRBV7-9 and TRBJ2-7; D ambiguous. Per germline, CDR1 SEHNR and CDR2 FQNEAQ (reference sequence). Trimming cost V 5 bases and J 7 bases, with 12 bases left between them. The CDR3 runs to 12 residues. The CDR3 reads CASSPHPEEQYF. CDR3 in DNA: TGTGCCAGCAGCCCCCATCCCGAAGAGCAGTACTTC. The complete variable domain, with remaining parts taken from reference TRBV7-9 and TRBJ2-7, reads DTGVSQNPRHKITKRGQNVTFRCDPISEHNRLYWYRQTLGQGPEFLTYFQNEAQLEKSRLLSDRFSAERPKGSFSTLEIQRTEQGDSAMYLCASSPHPEEQYFGPGTRLTVT.

The chain recombines TRBV29-1 with TRBJ2-2, with 9 nucleotides matching TRBD2. Germline V gives CDR1 SQVTM, CDR2 ANQGSEA. This CDR3 has 18 amino acids. V shed 1 base, J shed 4 bases, and the junction held 13 bases outside the gene matches. CDR3 loop: CSVEVRGLAGDFTGELFF. The DNA of the CDR3 is TGCAGCGTTGAAGTTAGGGGTTTAGCGGGAGATTTCACCGGGGAGCTGTTTTTT.

V usage is TRBV27 and J usage is TRBJ2-1; 9 bases align to TRBD1. There are 16 residues in the CDR3. Germline V CDR1 and CDR2: MNHEY, SMNVEV (reference sequence). The V segment lost 5 bases and the J segment 6 bases; nucleotides outside the gene matches: 11. The CDR3 DNA is TGTGCCAGCAGTGTAACAGGGGGCGGGGTTCGCAATGAGCAGTTCTTC. Translation gives CASSVTGGGVRNEQFF.

This rearrangement joins TRBV30 to TRBJ2-4; 10 nucleotides match TRBD1. In germline, CDR1 is GTSNPN, CDR2 SVGIG (reference sequence). V lost 1 base to trimming and J lost 8 bases; unmatched junction nucleotides: 14. The CDR3 consists of 17 residues. The CDR3 spells CAWSEMTGGFEGDIQYF. The CDR3, as DNA: TGTGCCTGGAGTGAAATGACAGGGGGCTTCGAGGGAGACATTCAGTACTTC.

The J gene is TRBJ1-4, the V gene TRBV15; D possibly corresponds to TRBD1 (6 bases). V lost 4 bases and J 0 bases, leaving 24 bases between the germline ends. This CDR3 spans 20 amino acids. The germline V gene has CDR1 LNHNV and CDR2 YYDKDF (reference sequence). CDR3 in DNA: TGTGCCACCAGCAATACTAAACAGGGTGATCCCGATACAACTAATGAAAAACTGTTTTTT. Translating gives CATSNTKQGDPDTTNEKLFF.

This chain uses TRBV27 with TRBJ2-3; D gene ambiguous. Per the germline V gene, CDR1 is MNHEY and CDR2 is SMNVEV (reference sequence). V was cut by 2 bases and J by 2 bases, with 14 bases left in between. The length of the CDR3 is 16 residues. CDR3 residues: CASSLTQTLTTDTQYF. In DNA form, the CDR3 reads TGTGCCAGCAGTTTAACACAGACTTTAACCACAGATACGCAGTATTTT.

The chain links TRBV4-1 to TRBJ2-2; perhaps TRBD1 as D (6 bases). Germline-derived CDR1 and CDR2 are MGHRA and YSYEKL. This CDR3 has 15 residues. The V end lost 1 base, the J end lost 6 bases, and 12 bases lay between the germline ends. The CDR3: CASSQAGVGPGELFF. The CDR3 DNA reads as TGCGCCAGCAGCCAAGCAGGGGTCGGGCCCGGGGAGCTGTTTTTT.

The J gene is TRBJ2-1, the V gene TRBV9, with TRBD2 identical over 7 bases. Losses at the gene ends were 4 bases for V and 1 base for J; bases not matched to a gene: 11. This CDR3 contains 17 residues. Per germline, CDR1 SGDLS and CDR2 YYNGEE. In nucleotides, the CDR3 is TGTGCCAGCAGCCCGGGGTCGAGCGGGATATCCTACAATGAGCAGTTCTTC. The encoded protein is CASSPGSSGISYNEQFF.

The chain carries TRBV30 and TRBJ1-1; D remains unclear. Trimming removed 2 bases from V and 1 base from J, with 8 bases in between. The CDR3 sequence is 13 residues long. Per the germline V gene, CDR1 is GTSNPN and CDR2 is SVGIG (reference sequence). The CDR3 bases are TGTGCCTGGAGTAGGGTTGGGAACACTGAAGCTTTCTTT. It encodes CAWSRVGNTEAFF.

The V and J genes are TRBV4-3 and TRBJ2-7; perhaps TRBD1 as D (5 bases). The CDR3 is 14 residues long. Trimming stripped 0 bases from V and 3 bases from J, with 9 bases between. Germline-derived CDR1 and CDR2 are LGHNA and YSLEER. CDR3 nucleotide sequence: TGCGCCAGCAGCCAAGACAGGGATTACTACGAGCAGTACTTC. It translates to CASSQDRDYYEQYF.

The chain combines TRBV5-6 with TRBJ2-1; D is unresolved. V was pared by 0 bases and J by 3 bases, with 7 bases between. Germline V lookup: CDR1 SGHDT, CDR2 YYEEEE. The CDR3 is 14 amino acids. The CDR3 is CASSLAAGYNEQFF. For the CDR3, the DNA is TGTGCCAGCAGCTTGGCGGCAGGCTACAATGAGCAGTTCTTC.

This sequence joins TRBV11-2 and TRBJ1-4; no reliable D call. From germline, CDR1 is SGHAT and CDR2 FQNNGV. CDR3 length equals 16 residues. Deletions cut 1 base from V and 0 bases from J, with 9 bases between. The CDR3 spells CASSLGSGTTNEKLFF. CDR3 bases: TGTGCCAGCAGCTTAGGTTCTGGGACAACTAATGAAAAACTGTTTTTT.

The V call is TRBV11-2, the J call TRBJ1-1; no reliable D call. The CDR3 totals 16 residues. Germline loops: CDR1 SGHAT, CDR2 FQNNGV. The germline V and J ends were trimmed by 1 base and 0 bases, with 12 bases remaining between them. The CDR3 sequence is CASSLVGGRMNTEAFF. The CDR3 region has the DNA TGTGCCAGCAGCTTAGTCGGAGGGAGGATGAACACTGAAGCTTTCTTT.

In its sample, this clone was seen once. The CDR3 ends on some other residue instead of the conserved phenylalanine or tryptophan, so this is likely a read error. The DNA is omitted, as the CDR3 cannot be located on it reliably, and the CDR3 follows TCRdb's listing. V and J are TRBV6-6 and TRBJ2-7; TRBD1 reflects the table's D call only, with no check against the DNA. The CDR3 totals 8 residues, both ends included. Germline assignment: CDR1 MNHNY and CDR2 SVGAGI (reference sequence). CDR3 sequence reads: CASMRGFI.

This sequence joins TRBV5-1 and TRBJ2-1; weak D call: TRBD1 (6 bases). Trimming cost V 6 bases and J 8 bases, with 12 bases left between them. The CDR3 runs 12 residues. Germline lookup yields CDR1 SGHRS and CDR2 YFSETQ. The CDR3: CASTGTRYEQFF. CDR3 DNA sequence: TGCGCCAGCACCGGGACAAGATATGAGCAGTTCTTC.

The chain employs TRBV15 and TRBJ2-7; 8 nucleotides align to TRBD1. Germline V gives CDR1 LNHNV, CDR2 YYDKDF (reference sequence). The CDR3 is 13 amino acids. Trimming took 8 bases from V and 2 from J; bases not matched to a gene: 5. The CDR3 loop is CATGTGYTYEQYF. In nucleotides, the CDR3 is TGTGCCACCGGGACAGGCTACACCTACGAGCAGTACTTC.

As for this clone: The junction does not match germline at one end; this may be a read error. The rearrangement uses TRBV9 and TRBJ2-3; maybe TRBD2 (5 bases). Germline assignment: CDR1 SGDLS and CDR2 YYNGEE. The CDR3 covers 11 residues. The CDR3 DNA reads TGTGCCAGCAGCCCACGGACGGAAGGAGGTTTT. This translates into CASSPRTEGGF.